The clone carrying this T cell receptor beta chain occurred a few times. This entry is derived from a study of cytotoxic CD8 clonotypes in ibrutinib-treated CLL. This CDR3 spans 15 amino acids. Germline loops: CDR1 SGHVS, CDR2 FQNEAQ. Between the trimmed V and J ends, which lost 5 bases and 2 bases, there was a span of 12 bases. TCRdb keeps only in-frame clones here, not all; method: immunoSEQ multiplex PCR. The data contain 30,000 or so clones, roughly 50% of them singletons. The sequence derives from a human donor with chronic lymphocytic leukemia. This sequence joins TRBV7-8 and TRBJ2-2; D perhaps matches TRBD2 (6 bases). The input for sequencing was PBMCs, taken before ibrutinib treatment. CDR3 DNA: TGTGCCAGCAGCGCCAGGACTAAAAACACCGGGGAGCTGTTTTTT. Protein sequence: CASSARTKNTGELFF.